This T cell receptor (beta chain) was retrieved from a study of CD8+ T cells in alopecia areata. Treatment denoted: oral pan-JAK inhibitor, 5-10 mg twice daily. cDNA prepared by RNA extraction and subsequent reverse transcription served as the template for sequencing. Generated by immunoSEQ multiplex PCR, the TCRdb table keeps only in-frame clones and is missing some. The profile covers 110,000 or so clones, with 56% appearing a single time and roughly 3.5% taken by the ten largest. The starting material was CD4+ T cells sorted from blood, obtained at week 24, from a patient treated with tofacitinib. The source is a human donor with alopecia areata.

The DNA of the CDR3 is TGTGCCAGCAGCCCACGGCAGGGGAGTTCCGGGGAGCTGTTTTTT. Protein sequence: CASSPRQGSSGELFF. The rearrangement joins TRBV9 to TRBJ2-2; maybe TRBD1 (6 bases). CDR3 size: 15 residues. The ends were cut back, 4 bases at V and 6 bases at J, with 16 bases in the middle. Germline CDR1 SGDLS, CDR2 YYNGEE.